This T cell receptor (beta chain) was sequenced during a study of cytomegalovirus exposure and HLA in healthy donors. Findings of the study overall: In a later analysis, an Asian-associated ancestry cluster reportedly showed fewer N-insertions than the roughly 730-donor mean. A list of 164 TCR beta chains associated with cytomegalovirus was given.

The V gene's germline CDR1 is SGHRS and CDR2 YFSETQ. Trimming cost V 5 bases and J 4 bases; bases outside gene matches: 1. This CDR3 region has 13 residues. PCR used 60 Vbeta primers and 13 Jbeta primers. The table came from immunoSEQ multiplex PCR; TCRdb's copy has only in-frame clones and leaves some out. The profile shows 80,000 to 130,000 clones, 75% to 85% of them singletons. A word on this clone: Its antigen is as yet unknown.

The chain has TRBV5-1 and TRBJ1-2, with 11 nucleotides matching TRBD1. The sequence was collected from a woman aged 45-65 years in good health and CMV-seropositive. Sequencing was performed on PBMCs. CDR3 sequence reads: CASSGTGGYGYTF. DNA for the CDR3: TGCGCCAGCAGTGGGACAGGGGGCTATGGCTACACCTTC.